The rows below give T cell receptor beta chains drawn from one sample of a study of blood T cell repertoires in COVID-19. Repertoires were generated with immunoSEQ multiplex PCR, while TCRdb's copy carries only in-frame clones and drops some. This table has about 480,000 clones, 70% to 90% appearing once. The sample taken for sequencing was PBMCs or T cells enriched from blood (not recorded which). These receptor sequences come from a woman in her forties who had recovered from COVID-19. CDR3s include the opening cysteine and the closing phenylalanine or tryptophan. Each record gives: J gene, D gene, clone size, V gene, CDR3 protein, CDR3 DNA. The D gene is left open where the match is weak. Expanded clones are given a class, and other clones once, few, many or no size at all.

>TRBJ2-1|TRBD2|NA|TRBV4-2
CASSLVGGRANPEQFF
TGTGCCAGCAGCCTAGTCGGCGGGAGGGCCAACCCTGAGCAGTTCTTC
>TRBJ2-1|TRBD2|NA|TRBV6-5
CASSTGTSGKNEQFF
TGTGCCAGCAGCACCGGGACTAGCGGGAAGAATGAGCAGTTCTTC
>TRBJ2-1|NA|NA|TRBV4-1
CASSQDRGTYNEQFF
TGCGCCAGCAGCCAAGACCGCGGAACCTACAATGAGCAGTTCTTC
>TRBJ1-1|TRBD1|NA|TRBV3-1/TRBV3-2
CASSRGLWDTEAFF
TGTGCCAGCAGCAGGGGGCTTTGGGACACTGAAGCTTTCTTT
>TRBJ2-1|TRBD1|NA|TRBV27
CASRTPTPGQGDYNEQFF
TGTGCCAGCCGTACGCCTACTCCGGGACAGGGGGACTACAATGAGCAGTTCTTC
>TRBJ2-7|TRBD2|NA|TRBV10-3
CAISDGTSGRYYEQYF
TGTGCCATCAGTGACGGGACTAGCGGGAGGTACTACGAGCAGTACTTC
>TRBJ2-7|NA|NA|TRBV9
CASSSKGAGPEQYF
TGTGCCAGCAGCTCCAAAGGGGCAGGGCCAGAGCAGTACTTC
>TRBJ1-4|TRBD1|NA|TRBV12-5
CASGYGTGYATNEKLFF
TGTGCTAGTGGATACGGGACAGGTTATGCAACTAATGAAAAACTGTTTTTT
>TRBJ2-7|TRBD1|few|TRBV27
CASKGTGVSYEQYF
TGTGCCAGCAAGGGGACAGGGGTCTCCTACGAGCAGTACTTC
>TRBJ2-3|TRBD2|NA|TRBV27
CASSSAGTSASTDTQYF
TGTGCCAGCAGTTCCGCCGGTACTAGCGCTAGCACAGATACGCAGTATTTT
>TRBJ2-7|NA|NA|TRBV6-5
CASKNRVSASYEQYF
TGTGCCAGCAAGAACAGGGTTTCCGCTTCCTACGAGCAGTACTTC
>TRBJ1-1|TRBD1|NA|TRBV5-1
CASSLAGTGLEAFF
TGCGCCAGCAGCTTGGCCGGGACAGGTCTTGAAGCTTTCTTT